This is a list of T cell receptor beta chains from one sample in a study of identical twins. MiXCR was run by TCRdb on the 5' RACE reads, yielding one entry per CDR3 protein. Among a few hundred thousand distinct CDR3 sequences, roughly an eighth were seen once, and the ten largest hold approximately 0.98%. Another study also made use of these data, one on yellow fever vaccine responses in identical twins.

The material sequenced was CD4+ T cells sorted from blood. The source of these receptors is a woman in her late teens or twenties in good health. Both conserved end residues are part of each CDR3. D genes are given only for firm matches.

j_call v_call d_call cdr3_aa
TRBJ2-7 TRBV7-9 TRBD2 CASRSSGRAREQYF
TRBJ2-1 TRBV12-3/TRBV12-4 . CASIRGDPYNEQFF
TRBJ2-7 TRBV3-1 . CASSQPQEQYF
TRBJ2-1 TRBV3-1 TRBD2 CASSPLAGGSNEQFF
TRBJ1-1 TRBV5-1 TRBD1 CASSWRDRRNTEAFF
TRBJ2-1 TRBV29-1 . CSVEGRAGFNEQFF
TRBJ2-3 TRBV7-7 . CASSLSPGVRADTQYF
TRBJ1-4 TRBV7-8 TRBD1 CASSTQGANEKLFF
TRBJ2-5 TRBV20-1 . CSATGTDQETQYF
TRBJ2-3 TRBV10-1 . CASSESMGGGADTQYF
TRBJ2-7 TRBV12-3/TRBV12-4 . CASSLMVGRVGEQYF